This entry concerns a single T cell receptor beta chain. As for time point: pre-treatment baseline. Profiling relied on immunoSEQ multiplex PCR, and the TCRdb table lists in-frame clones only, not all of them. The sample holds several thousand clones; 81% are singletons and the top ten take 0.9% to 1.5%. The sample belongs to a study of blood T cell dynamics during melanoma immunotherapy. Germline lookup yields CDR1 LGHNA and CDR2 YSLEER. This CDR3 has 13 residues. V lost 0 bases to trimming and J lost 4 bases, with 7 bases between them. The rearrangement uses TRBV4-3 and TRBJ2-7, with D unclear. Source: blood, taken from a patient treated with checkpoint blockade. The clonotype originates from a human donor with melanoma. CDR3: CASSQDFGYEQYF. CDR3 nucleotides: TGCGCCAGCAGCCAAGATTTCGGTTACGAGCAGTACTTC.